The 29 T cell receptor beta chains listed next were all sequenced from one sample in a study of CD8 T cells in Susac syndrome. Random-hexamer reverse transcription was applied to about 0.5 to 1 ug RNA. TCRdb re-called the immunoSEQ multiplex PCR reads with MiXCR, one entry per CDR3 protein. The sample contains under 85,000 distinct CDR3 sequences, around 96% of which appear only once. Sequencing input: CD8+ T cells from PBMCs. These receptors came from a human donor with multiple sclerosis.

V and J are TRBV7-3 and TRBJ2-1, with a tentative D call TRBD1 (5 bases). Germline CDR1 SGHTA, CDR2 FQGTGA. V was trimmed by 2 bases and J by 5 bases, leaving 7 bases between them. This CDR3 contains 13 residues. CDR3 loop: CASSLQGNNEQFF. For the CDR3, the DNA is TGTGCCAGCAGCTTACAGGGTAACAATGAGCAGTTCTTC.

The chain joins TRBV27 to TRBJ2-5; 8 bases match TRBD1. CDR1 is MNHEY, CDR2 SMNVEV, per germline (reference sequence). The V segment lost 4 bases and the J segment 0 bases; nucleotides outside the gene matches: 4. This CDR3 is built from 15 residues. The CDR3 DNA sequence: TGTGCCAGCAGTTCGAGACAGGGGTACCAAGAGACCCAGTACTTC. This sequence encodes CASSSRQGYQETQYF.

This chain links TRBV5-6 with TRBJ2-7; D unclear. V lost 1 base, J lost 2 bases, and 10 bases lay in between. Germline lookup yields CDR1 SGHDT and CDR2 YYEEEE. The CDR3 totals 14 residues. DNA for the CDR3: TGTGCCAGCAGCTTGATCGTTTCTCCCTACGAGCAGTACTTC. Translation: CASSLIVSPYEQYF.

The chain employs TRBV4-1 and TRBJ2-1, with TRBD2 matching over 7 bases. The CDR3 consists of 15 residues. In germline, CDR1 is MGHRA, CDR2 YSYEKL. The trim removed 3 bases at V and 9 bases at J, leaving 11 bases unmatched. CDR3 DNA: TGCGCCAGCAGCCAGGGAGGCAGCAGGGAGGGTGAGCAGTTCTTC. It encodes CASSQGGSREGEQFF.

V and J are TRBV27 and TRBJ2-3; D is uncertain. V lost 3 bases and J lost 5, with 3 bases in between. Germline V gene data show CDR1 as MNHEY and CDR2 as SMNVEV (reference sequence). The CDR3 consists of 11 residues. The CDR3: CASSFRDTQYF. The CDR3, as DNA: TGTGCCAGCAGTTTCAGAGATACGCAGTATTTT.

The chain has TRBV9 and TRBJ2-5; 7 bases are shared with TRBD1. Germline V gives CDR1 SGDLS, CDR2 YYNGEE. V was clipped by 3 bases and J by 1 base; unmatched bases: 6. There are 15 residues in the CDR3. Here the CDR3 reads CASSAQTGPQETQYF. The CDR3 DNA is TGTGCCAGCAGCGCCCAGACAGGGCCCCAAGAGACCCAGTACTTC. Drawing the rest from reference TRBV9 and TRBJ2-5, the complete variable domain is DSGVTQTPKHLITATGQRVTLRCSPRSGDLSVYWYQQSLDQGLQFLIQYYNGEERAKGNILERFSAQQFPDLHSELNLSSLELGDSALYFCASSAQTGPQETQYFGPGTRLLVL.

The chain has TRBV27 and TRBJ1-2, with 8 bases lining up with TRBD1. CDR3 length equals 15 residues. The V segment lost 5 bases and the J segment 2 bases; nucleotides outside the gene matches: 7. Germline loops: CDR1 MNHEY, CDR2 SMNVEV (reference sequence). The CDR3 coding sequence is TGTGCCAGCAGTCCGGGACAGGTTTTAAACTATGGCTACACCTTC. Residues: CASSPGQVLNYGYTF.

In the case of this clonotype: A junction end diverges from the germline sequence, so it may reflect a read error. The V call is TRBV5-1, the J call TRBJ2-7; no definite D call. The length of the CDR3 is 11 residues. The germline V gene has CDR1 SGHRS and CDR2 YFSETQ. CDR3 sequence (DNA): TGTGCCAGCTCTCTTGGGCACGAGCAGTACTTC. Residues: CASSLGHEQYF.

In DNA form, the CDR3 reads TGTGCCAGCAGGGCGGGGATTTCCTACGAGCAGTACTTC. This translates into CASRAGISYEQYF. This chain connects TRBV5-5 to TRBJ2-7; possible D gene TRBD2, 6 bases. CDR3 length equals 13 residues. V lost 5 bases and J lost 1, with 10 bases in between. Germline CDR1 reads SGHKS; CDR2 reads YYEKEE (reference sequence).

The chain joins TRBV27 to TRBJ2-2; D might be TRBD1 or TRBD2, each matching 5 bases. Germline lookup yields CDR1 MNHEY and CDR2 SMNVEV (reference sequence). This CDR3 region has 12 residues. The V end lost 10 bases, the J end lost 7 bases, and 13 bases lay between the germline ends. The CDR3 spells CATRDPGGELFF. CDR3 DNA: TGTGCCACCCGGGACCCAGGCGGGGAGCTGTTTTTT.

This clonotype was found once. CDR3 sequence (DNA): TGTGCCAGCAGCGACGACAGGTGGGAGCAGTACTTC. Amino acids: CASSDDRWEQYF. The V gene is TRBV9, the J gene TRBJ2-7; weak D call: TRBD1 (6 bases). The ends were cut back, 3 bases at V and 7 bases at J, with 11 bases in the middle. Germline V gives CDR1 SGDLS, CDR2 YYNGEE. The CDR3 runs to 12 residues.

V usage is TRBV6-5 and J usage is TRBJ2-1, with D tentatively TRBD1 (5 bases). The CDR3 length is 15 residues. The ends were cut back, 6 bases at V and 2 bases at J, with 14 bases in the middle. The germline V gene has CDR1 MNHEY and CDR2 SVGAGI. The CDR3 region has the DNA TGTGCCAGCAGCCGGGCAGGGTCCCCCTACAATGAGCAGTTCTTC. Translated, it gives CASSRAGSPYNEQFF.

V and J are TRBV13 and TRBJ2-7; no firm D call. This CDR3 region has 14 residues. V gave up 0 bases and J gave up 0 bases, with 6 bases separating them. Germline V gene lookup returns CDR1 PRHDT and CDR2 FYEKMQ (reference sequence). The CDR3 reads CASSLGSYSYEQYF. The DNA of the CDR3 is TGTGCCAGCAGCTTAGGTAGCTACTCCTACGAGCAGTACTTC.

This clonotype was picked up one time. The chain carries TRBV30 and TRBJ2-7; 13 bases line up with TRBD2. With V trimmed by 0 bases and J by 3 bases, 2 bases remained unmatched. This CDR3 region has 15 residues. CDR1 and CDR2 from the germline V gene are GTSNPN and SVGIG (reference sequence). The CDR3 coding sequence is TGTGCCTGGAGTGTGACTAGCGGGGGGAGCTACGAGCAGTACTTC. Residues: CAWSVTSGGSYEQYF.

The genes are TRBV4-3 and TRBJ2-2; a weak D match, TRBD1 (5 bases). The CDR3 covers 18 residues. Germline V gene sequence: CDR1 LGHNA, CDR2 YSLEER. Between the trimmed V and J ends, which lost 2 bases and 0 bases, there was a span of 16 bases. The CDR3 DNA reads TGCGCCAGCAGCCAACTAGAAGACAGATTAGCGAACACCGGGGAGCTGTTTTTT. This codes for CASSQLEDRLANTGELFF.

The chain combines TRBV20-1 with TRBJ2-7; 9 bases agree with TRBD2. The length of the CDR3 is 16 residues. Germline CDR1 reads DFQATT; CDR2 reads SNEGSKA (reference sequence). V lost 0 bases, J lost 5 bases, and 11 bases stayed unmatched. The CDR3, as DNA: TGCAGTGCTAGAGATCCGGCGGGAGGGCCGGGCAACGAGCAGTACTTC. Amino acid sequence: CSARDPAGGPGNEQYF.

The chain carries TRBV29-1 and TRBJ2-7; 9 bases match TRBD1. CDR3 length equals 14 residues. The V gene end was trimmed by 6 bases and the J gene end by 6 bases; junction bases not matched to a gene: 12. Germline CDR1 is SQVTM and CDR2 is ANQGSEA. The CDR3 coding sequence is TGCAGCGTCGCACCCGGGACAGGGCTGGCCGAGCAGTACTTC. Amino acid sequence: CSVAPGTGLAEQYF.

The chain carries TRBV24-1 and TRBJ2-2; 10 nucleotides match TRBD2. V lost 3 bases and J lost 5; bases outside the gene matches: 8. Germline CDR1 reads KGHDR; CDR2 reads SFDVKD. The CDR3 totals 17 residues. Here the CDR3 DNA reads TGTGCCACCAGTGATCCTAGCGGGGGCCTAACAACCGGGGAGCTGTTTTTT. Translation gives CATSDPSGGLTTGELFF.

The rearrangement uses TRBV5-1 and TRBJ1-1; D gene unclear. Germline CDR1 is SGHRS and CDR2 is YFSETQ. The CDR3 runs to 11 residues. The V and J ends lost 4 bases and 8 bases respectively, with 9 bases between them. CDR3 DNA sequence: TGCGCCAGCAGCCCGGGGAACGAAGCTTTCTTT. Protein: CASSPGNEAFF.

The chain is built from TRBV7-9 and TRBJ2-1, with D possibly being TRBD1 (5 bases). Trimming cost V 2 bases and J 2 bases, with 10 bases left between them. This CDR3 spans 15 amino acids. CDR1 and CDR2 from the germline V gene are SEHNR and FQNEAQ (reference sequence). This CDR3 is CASSLILDTYNEQFF. The CDR3 bases are TGTGCCAGCAGCTTAATACTGGACACCTACAATGAGCAGTTCTTC.

The V gene is TRBV28, the J gene TRBJ2-5; TRBD2 matches 7 bases. CDR3 size: 15 residues. With V trimmed by 7 bases and J by 1 base, 9 bases remained unmatched. Germline-derived CDR1 and CDR2 are MDHEN and SYDVKM. The chain's CDR3 is CASNTITGGQETQYF. The DNA for the CDR3 is TGTGCCAGCAATACGATTACGGGGGGCCAAGAGACCCAGTACTTC.

As DNA, the CDR3 is TGTGCCAGCAGATCCTTAGACAGGACGAATTCACCCCTCCACTTT. Its translation is CASRSLDRTNSPLHF. V is TRBV7-3 and J is TRBJ1-6; possibly TRBD1 for D (6 bases). Germline V gives CDR1 SGHTA, CDR2 FQGTGA. CDR3 length: 15 amino acids. V was clipped by 6 bases and J by 7 bases, with 16 bases between them.

The V and J genes are TRBV4-3 and TRBJ1-6, with D tentatively TRBD1 (5 bases). This CDR3 has 17 amino acids. Germline loops: CDR1 LGHNA, CDR2 YSLEER. V was clipped by 0 bases and J by 2 bases, with 11 bases between them. DNA of the CDR3: TGCGCCAGCAGCCAAGAACGGGCGGGGGCCTATAATTCACCCCTCCACTTT. Amino acid sequence: CASSQERAGAYNSPLHF.

The gene calls are TRBV13 and TRBJ2-1, with D possibly being TRBD1 (6 bases). CDR1 and CDR2 from the germline V gene are PRHDT and FYEKMQ (reference sequence). Trimming removed 2 bases at V and 5 bases at J, with 10 bases between. CDR3 size: 14 residues. CDR3 nucleotide sequence: TGTGCCAGCAGCTTAACCCAGGGGAACAATGAGCAGTTCTTC. Translation gives CASSLTQGNNEQFF.

The chain joins TRBV6-2 or TRBV6-3 to TRBJ2-5, with 7 bases aligning to TRBD2. V was clipped by 5 bases and J by 0 bases; unmatched bases: 3. The CDR3 loop spans 14 amino acids. Per germline, CDR1 MNHEY and CDR2 SVGEGT. In nucleotides, the CDR3 is TGTGCCAGCAGTGCGGCGGGGGACCAAGAGACCCAGTACTTC. Translating it yields CASSAAGDQETQYF.

This clonotype has a single count. The chain has TRBV24-1 and TRBJ2-1; D is perhaps TRBD1 or TRBD2 (5 bases each). The CDR3 consists of 14 residues. Between the trimmed V and J ends, which lost 4 bases and 6 bases, there was a span of 12 bases. The germline V gene has CDR1 KGHDR and CDR2 SFDVKD. The CDR3 here is CATSDSDGANEQFF. The CDR3 DNA reads as TGTGCCACCAGTGACAGCGACGGGGCCAATGAGCAGTTCTTC.

CDR3 nucleotides: TGTGCCGCCACGGGGGGGGCGCCTCAGCCCCAGCATTTT. This translates into CAATGGAPQPQHF. The chain carries TRBV6-1 and TRBJ1-5; weak D call: TRBD1 (6 bases). The CDR3 sequence is 13 residues long. The V gene's germline CDR1 is MNHNS and CDR2 SASEGT. V was clipped by 11 bases and J by 6 bases, with 17 bases between them.

This chain links TRBV28 with TRBJ2-7, with D uncertain. The CDR3 has 14 amino acids. Germline CDR1 reads MDHEN; CDR2 reads SYDVKM. V was shortened by 5 bases and J by 6 bases, with 17 bases between the two germline ends. CDR3 amino acids: CASSPFVDGSEQYF. In DNA form, the CDR3 reads TGTGCCAGCAGTCCCTTCGTGGACGGTAGCGAGCAGTACTTC.

The rearrangement joins TRBV3-1 to TRBJ2-7; D is unresolved. Germline CDR1 LGHDT, CDR2 YNNKEL (reference sequence). V lost 3 bases to trimming and J lost 6 bases, with 15 bases between them. The length of the CDR3 is 14 residues. The CDR3 loop is CASSHSVAPGEQYF. CDR3 nucleotides: TGTGCCAGCAGCCATTCTGTAGCACCCGGCGAGCAGTACTTC.